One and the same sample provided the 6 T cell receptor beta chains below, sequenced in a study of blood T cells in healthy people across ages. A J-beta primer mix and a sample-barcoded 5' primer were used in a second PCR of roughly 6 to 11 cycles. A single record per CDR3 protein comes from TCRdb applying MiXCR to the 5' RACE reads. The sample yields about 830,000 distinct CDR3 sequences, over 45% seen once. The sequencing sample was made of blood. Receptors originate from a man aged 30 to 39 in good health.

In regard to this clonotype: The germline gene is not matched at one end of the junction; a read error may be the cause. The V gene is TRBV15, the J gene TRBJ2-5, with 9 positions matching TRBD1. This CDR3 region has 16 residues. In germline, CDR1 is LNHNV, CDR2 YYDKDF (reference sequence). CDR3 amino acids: CATSGERQGGPNEQYF. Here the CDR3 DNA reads TGTGCCACCAGCGGAGAAAGACAGGGGGGCCCCAATGAGCAGTACTTC.

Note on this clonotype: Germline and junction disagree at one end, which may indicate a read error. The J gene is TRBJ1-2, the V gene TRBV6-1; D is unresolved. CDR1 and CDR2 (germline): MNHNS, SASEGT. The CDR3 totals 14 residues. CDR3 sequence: CASSEARGSGGYTF. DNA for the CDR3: TGCGCCAGCAGTGAAGCCCGTGGTAGCGGCGGCTACACCTTC.

CDR3 protein: CASSLLEDLETQYF. The CDR3, as DNA: TGTGCCAGCAGCCTGTTGGAGGATTTGGAGACCCAGTACTTC. This chain links TRBV11-1 with TRBJ2-7; D perhaps matches TRBD2 (5 bases). The end of the DNA is better explained by TRBJ2-5, so the J call may be wrong. This CDR3 region has 14 residues. Germline CDR1 is SGHAT and CDR2 is FQDESV (reference sequence).

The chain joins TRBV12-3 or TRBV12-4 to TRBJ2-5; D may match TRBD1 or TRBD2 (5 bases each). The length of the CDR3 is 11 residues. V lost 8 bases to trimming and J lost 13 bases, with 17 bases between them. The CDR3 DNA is TGTGCCAGCCACCGGGGCGGTAGGCCGTACTTC. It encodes CASHRGGRPYF.

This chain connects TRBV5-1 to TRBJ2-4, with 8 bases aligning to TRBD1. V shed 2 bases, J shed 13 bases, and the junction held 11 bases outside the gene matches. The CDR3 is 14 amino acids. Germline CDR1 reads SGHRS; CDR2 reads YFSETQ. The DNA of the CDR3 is TGCGCCAGCAGCTTACAGGGGGTCAATGAAGAGCAGTACTTC. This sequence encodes CASSLQGVNEEQYF.

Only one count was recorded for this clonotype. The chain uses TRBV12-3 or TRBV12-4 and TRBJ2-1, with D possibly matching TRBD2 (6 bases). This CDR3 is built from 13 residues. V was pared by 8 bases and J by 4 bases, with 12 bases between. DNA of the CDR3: TGTGCCAGCCAGTGGGGGGTGTACAATGAGCAGTTCTTC. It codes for CASQWGVYNEQFF.